The present T cell receptor (beta chain) was sequenced within a study of cytomegalovirus exposure and HLA in healthy donors. Findings and caveats of the study: Judged likely to be a sequencing artifact was a cluster of highly shared sequence variants. The study designated fewer than 200 TCR beta chains cytomegalovirus-associated. Reportedly, TCR beta sequences accurately predicted HLA-A and HLA-B alleles in most subjects.

This CDR3 spans 16 amino acids. Germline loops: CDR1 LNHDA, CDR2 SQIVND (reference sequence). The germline V and J ends were trimmed by 6 bases and 4 bases, with 21 bases remaining between them. The PCR contained 60 Vbeta and 13 Jbeta primers. This table comes from immunoSEQ multiplex PCR, and its TCRdb copy is limited to in-frame clones, with some not included. The sample contains around 170,000 clones, 82% of which appear only once. Healthy individuals who donated bone marrow served as the donors. With respect to this clone: Its antigen is as yet unknown.

J is TRBJ1-1 and V is TRBV19; D remains unclear. The receptor's source is a woman aged 18-29 years in good health and CMV-seronegative. The sample taken for sequencing was PBMCs. The CDR3 spells CASSLRKGEGSTEAFF. DNA for the CDR3: TGTGCCAGTAGCCTTCGGAAGGGAGAAGGATCCACTGAAGCTTTCTTT.